This T cell receptor beta chain was profiled in a study of T cell changes during pregnancy in multiple sclerosis. This CDR3 is 15 amino acids long. Germline V gene lookup returns CDR1 SGHTS and CDR2 YDEGEE. J lost 4 bases, V lost 7 bases, and 11 bases had no gene match. Profiling relied on immunoSEQ multiplex PCR, and the TCRdb table lists in-frame clones only, not all of them. The data show about 23,000 clones, approximately 86% seen once. The V call is TRBV5-8, the J call TRBJ2-5; 9 positions agree with TRBD2. The TCR sequence derives from a female donor in good health, enrolled as a control in a pregnancy study. This specimen consisted of CD4+ T cells from peripheral blood mononuclear cells, obtained in the first trimester of pregnancy. The CDR3 coding sequence is TGTGCCAGCGGAGTAGCGGGGGCCTCGGGAGAGACCCAGTACTTC. This sequence encodes CASGVAGASGETQYF.